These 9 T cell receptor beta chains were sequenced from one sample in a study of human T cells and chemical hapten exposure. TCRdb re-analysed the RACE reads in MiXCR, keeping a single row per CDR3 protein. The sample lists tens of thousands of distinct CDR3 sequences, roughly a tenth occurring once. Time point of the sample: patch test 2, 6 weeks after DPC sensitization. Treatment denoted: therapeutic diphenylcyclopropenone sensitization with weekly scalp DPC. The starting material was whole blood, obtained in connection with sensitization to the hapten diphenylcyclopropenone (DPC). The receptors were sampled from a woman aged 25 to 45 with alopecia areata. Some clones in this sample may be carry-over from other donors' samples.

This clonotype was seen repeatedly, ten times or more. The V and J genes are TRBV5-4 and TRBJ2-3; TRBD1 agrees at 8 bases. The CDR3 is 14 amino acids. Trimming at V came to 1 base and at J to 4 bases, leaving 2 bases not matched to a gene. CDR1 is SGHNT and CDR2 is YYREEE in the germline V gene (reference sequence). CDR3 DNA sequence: TGTGCCAGCAGCTTGCAGGGGGCCGCAGATACGCAGTATTTT. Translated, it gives CASSLQGAADTQYF.

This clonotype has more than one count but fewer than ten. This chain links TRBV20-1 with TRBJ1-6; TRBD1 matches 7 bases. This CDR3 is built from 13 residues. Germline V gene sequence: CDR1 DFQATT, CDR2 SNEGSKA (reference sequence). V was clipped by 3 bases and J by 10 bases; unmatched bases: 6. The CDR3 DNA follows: TGCAGTGCTAGCCGACAGGGAGGCTCACCCCTCCACTTT. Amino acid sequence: CSASRQGGSPLHF.

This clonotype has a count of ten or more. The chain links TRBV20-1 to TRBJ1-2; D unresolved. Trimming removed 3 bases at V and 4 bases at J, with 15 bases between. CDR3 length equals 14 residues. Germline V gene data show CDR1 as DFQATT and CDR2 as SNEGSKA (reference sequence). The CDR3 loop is CSARGSSTPYGYTF. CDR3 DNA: TGCAGTGCTAGGGGGTCCTCAACCCCCTATGGCTACACCTTC.

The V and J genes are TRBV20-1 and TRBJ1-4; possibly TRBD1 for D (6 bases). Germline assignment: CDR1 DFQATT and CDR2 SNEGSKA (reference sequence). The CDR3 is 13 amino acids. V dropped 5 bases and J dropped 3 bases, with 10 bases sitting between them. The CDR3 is CSAAGAANEKLFF. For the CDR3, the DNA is TGCAGTGCTGCGGGGGCAGCTAATGAAAAACTGTTTTTT.

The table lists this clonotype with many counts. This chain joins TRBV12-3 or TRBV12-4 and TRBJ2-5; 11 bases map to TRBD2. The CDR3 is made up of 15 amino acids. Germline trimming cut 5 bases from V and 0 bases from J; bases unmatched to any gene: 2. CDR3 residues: CASSPLAGDQETQYF. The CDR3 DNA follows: TGTGCCAGCAGTCCACTAGCGGGGGACCAAGAGACCCAGTACTTC.

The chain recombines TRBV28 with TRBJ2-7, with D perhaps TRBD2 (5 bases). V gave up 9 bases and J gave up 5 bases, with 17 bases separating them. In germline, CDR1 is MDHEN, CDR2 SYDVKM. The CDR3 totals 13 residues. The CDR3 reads CASTGSPTDEQYF. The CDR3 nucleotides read TGTGCCAGTACGGGAAGCCCCACCGACGAGCAGTACTTC.

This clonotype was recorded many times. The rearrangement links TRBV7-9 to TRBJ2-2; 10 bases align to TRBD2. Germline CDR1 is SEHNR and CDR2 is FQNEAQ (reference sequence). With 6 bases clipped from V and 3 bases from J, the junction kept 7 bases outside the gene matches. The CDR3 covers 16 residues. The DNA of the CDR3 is TGTGCCAGCAGGCCCGGACTAGCGGCGCACACCGGGGAGCTGTTTTTT. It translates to CASRPGLAAHTGELFF.

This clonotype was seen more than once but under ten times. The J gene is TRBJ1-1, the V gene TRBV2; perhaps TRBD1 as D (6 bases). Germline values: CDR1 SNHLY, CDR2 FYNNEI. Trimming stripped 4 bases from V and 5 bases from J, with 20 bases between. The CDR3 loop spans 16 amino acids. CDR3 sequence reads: CASSGPMLQGMTEAFF. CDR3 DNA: TGTGCCAGCAGTGGTCCAATGTTACAGGGTATGACTGAAGCTTTCTTT.

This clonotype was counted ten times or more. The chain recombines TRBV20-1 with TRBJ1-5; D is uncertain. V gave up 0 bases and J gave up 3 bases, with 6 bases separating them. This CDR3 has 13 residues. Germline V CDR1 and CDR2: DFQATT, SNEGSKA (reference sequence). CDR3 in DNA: TGCAGTGCTAGAGACAGATTCAATCAGCCCCAGCATTTT. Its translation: CSARDRFNQPQHF.